The rows below give T cell receptor beta chains drawn from one sample of a study of T cell changes during pregnancy in multiple sclerosis. The protocol was immunoSEQ multiplex PCR, while the TCRdb copy is restricted to in-frame clones and leaves out a portion. The sample holds over 45,000 clones; 80% to 95% are singletons and the top ten take roughly 2.2%. The sequencing used peripheral blood, collected in the third trimester of pregnancy. Receptors were obtained from a female donor with multiple sclerosis, enrolled in a pregnancy study. The CDR3 runs from the conserved cysteine through the conserved F or W. The order of the fields is clone size, J gene, D gene, CDR3 length, V gene, CDR3 DNA, CDR3 protein. The D gene is left open where the match is weak. Not all rows give a size; the values are once, few, many and, for expanded clones, a class.

clone size: .
J gene: TRBJ1-5
D gene: TRBD1
CDR3 length: 15
V gene: TRBV28
CDR3 DNA: TGTGCCAGCAGTTTATCGGGGACAGGGGGCAAACCCCAGCATTTT
CDR3 protein: CASSLSGTGGKPQHF

clone size: once
J gene: TRBJ2-1
D gene: TRBD1
CDR3 length: 13
V gene: TRBV19
CDR3 DNA: TGTGCCAGTAGTATCTGGGGGTCGGGACAGTCGGTCTTC
CDR3 protein: CASSIWGSGQSVF

clone size: .
J gene: TRBJ1-1
D gene: .
CDR3 length: 13
V gene: TRBV2
CDR3 DNA: TGTGCCAGCTGGTCAGGGTGGAACACTGAAGCTTTCTTT
CDR3 protein: CASWSGWNTEAFF

clone size: once
J gene: TRBJ2-2
D gene: .
CDR3 length: 19
V gene: TRBV5-1
CDR3 DNA: TGCGCCAGCAGCTTGGGTCTCATATCTCGAGGGGGGGTCGCCGGGGAGCTGTTTTTT
CDR3 protein: CASSLGLISRGGVAGELFF

clone size: .
J gene: TRBJ2-5
D gene: .
CDR3 length: 14
V gene: TRBV9
CDR3 DNA: TGTGCCAGCAGCCCAGGGACAACCCAAGAGACCCAGTACTTC
CDR3 protein: CASSPGTTQETQYF

clone size: .
J gene: TRBJ2-2
D gene: .
CDR3 length: 14
V gene: TRBV29-1
CDR3 DNA: TGCAGCGCATGGACTACTCCATTGGGCGGGGAGCTGTTTTTT
CDR3 protein: CSAWTTPLGGELFF

clone size: .
J gene: TRBJ2-4
D gene: TRBD2
CDR3 length: 14
V gene: TRBV18
CDR3 DNA: TGTGCCAGCTCCAGTGGGGAGGGCAAAAACATTCAGTACTTC
CDR3 protein: CASSSGEGKNIQYF

clone size: .
J gene: TRBJ1-1
D gene: TRBD1
CDR3 length: 15
V gene: TRBV5-4
CDR3 DNA: TGTGCCAGCAGCCTTCAGACAGGGATGAACACTGAAGCTTTCTTT
CDR3 protein: CASSLQTGMNTEAFF

clone size: .
J gene: TRBJ1-2
D gene: TRBD1
CDR3 length: 15
V gene: TRBV5-6
CDR3 DNA: TGTGCCAGCAGCTTGGCGGGACAGGGCAACTATGGCTACACCTTC
CDR3 protein: CASSLAGQGNYGYTF

clone size: few
J gene: TRBJ1-5
D gene: .
CDR3 length: 15
V gene: TRBV6-1
CDR3 DNA: TGTGCCAGCATCCGGACGGGACATAGCAATCAGCCCCAGCATTTT
CDR3 protein: CASIRTGHSNQPQHF

clone size: .
J gene: TRBJ2-5
D gene: .
CDR3 length: 14
V gene: TRBV9
CDR3 DNA: TGTGCCAGCAGCGTGAAATCTACCCAAGAGACCCAGTACTTC
CDR3 protein: CASSVKSTQETQYF

clone size: once
J gene: TRBJ2-7
D gene: .
CDR3 length: 16
V gene: TRBV4-1
CDR3 DNA: TGCGCCAGCAGCCAAGGATCTGGGAGTGGCTCCTACGAGCAGTACTTC
CDR3 protein: CASSQGSGSGSYEQYF

clone size: .
J gene: TRBJ1-1
D gene: TRBD1
CDR3 length: 14
V gene: TRBV5-6
CDR3 DNA: TGTGTCAGCAGATCCCAGGGGGCGAGCACTGAAGCTTTCTTT
CDR3 protein: CVSRSQGASTEAFF

clone size: .
J gene: TRBJ1-4
D gene: TRBD1
CDR3 length: 16
V gene: TRBV10-3
CDR3 DNA: TGTGCCATCAGTGAGTCAAGGACAGGGGCTGTAGAAAAACTGTTTTTT
CDR3 protein: CAISESRTGAVEKLFF

clone size: few
J gene: TRBJ1-4
D gene: .
CDR3 length: 13
V gene: TRBV30
CDR3 DNA: TGTGCCTGGACCTTCGGGGCTAATGAAAAACTGTTTTTT
CDR3 protein: CAWTFGANEKLFF

clone size: .
J gene: TRBJ2-1
D gene: TRBD2
CDR3 length: 19
V gene: TRBV7-8
CDR3 DNA: TGTGCCAGCAGCGGGGGACTAGCGGGAGGGAGGGGGCCCTACAATGAGCAGTTCTTC
CDR3 protein: CASSGGLAGGRGPYNEQFF

clone size: .
J gene: TRBJ2-5
D gene: .
CDR3 length: 14
V gene: TRBV7-2
CDR3 DNA: TGTGCCAGCACCCCGGATTGGGCTCAAGAGACCCAGTACTTC
CDR3 protein: CASTPDWAQETQYF

clone size: .
J gene: TRBJ2-2
D gene: .
CDR3 length: 15
V gene: TRBV21-1
CDR3 DNA: TGTGCCAGCAGACCGGGACAGGGGTCAACCGGGGAGCTGTTTTTT
CDR3 protein: CASRPGQGSTGELFF